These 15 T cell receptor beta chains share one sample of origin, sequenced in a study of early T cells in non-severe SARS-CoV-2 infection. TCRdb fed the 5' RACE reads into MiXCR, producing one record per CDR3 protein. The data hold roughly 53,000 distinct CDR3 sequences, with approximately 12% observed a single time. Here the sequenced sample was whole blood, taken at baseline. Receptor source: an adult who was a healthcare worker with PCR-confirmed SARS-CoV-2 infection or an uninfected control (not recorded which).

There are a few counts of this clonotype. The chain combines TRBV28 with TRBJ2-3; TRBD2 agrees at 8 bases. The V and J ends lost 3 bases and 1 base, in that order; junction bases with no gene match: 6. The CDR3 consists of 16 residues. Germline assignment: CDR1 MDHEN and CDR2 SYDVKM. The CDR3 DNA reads TGTGCCAGCAGTTTTCCGGGACTAGGGGGCACAGATACGCAGTATTTT. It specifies CASSFPGLGGTDTQYF. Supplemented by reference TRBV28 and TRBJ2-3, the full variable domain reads DVKVTQSSRYLVKRTGEKVFLECVQDMDHENMFWYRQDPGLGLRLIYFSYDVKMKEKGDIPEGYSVSREKKERFSLILESASTNQTSMYLCASSFPGLGGTDTQYFGPGTRLTVL.

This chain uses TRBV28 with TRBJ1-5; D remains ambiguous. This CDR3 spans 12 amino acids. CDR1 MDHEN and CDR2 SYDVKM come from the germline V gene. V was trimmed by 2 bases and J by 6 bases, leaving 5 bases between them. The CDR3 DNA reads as TGTGCCAGCAGTTTAGGCCCTCAGCCCCAGCATTTT. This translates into CASSLGPQPQHF. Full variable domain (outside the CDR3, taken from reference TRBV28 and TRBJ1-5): DVKVTQSSRYLVKRTGEKVFLECVQDMDHENMFWYRQDPGLGLRLIYFSYDVKMKEKGDIPEGYSVSREKKERFSLILESASTNQTSMYLCASSLGPQPQHFGDGTRLSIL.

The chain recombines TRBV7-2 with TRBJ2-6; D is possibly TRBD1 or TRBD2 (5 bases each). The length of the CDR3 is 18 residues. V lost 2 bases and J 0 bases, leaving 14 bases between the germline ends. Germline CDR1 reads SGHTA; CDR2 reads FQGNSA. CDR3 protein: CASSLQGNLASGANVLTF. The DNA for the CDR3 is TGTGCCAGCAGCTTACAGGGTAATCTAGCCTCTGGGGCCAACGTCCTGACTTTC.

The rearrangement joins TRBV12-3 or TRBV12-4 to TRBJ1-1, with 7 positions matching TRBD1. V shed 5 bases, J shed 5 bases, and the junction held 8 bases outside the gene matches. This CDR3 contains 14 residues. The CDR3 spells CASSHPGGRTEAFF. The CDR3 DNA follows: TGTGCCAGCAGTCACCCAGGGGGAAGGACTGAAGCTTTCTTT.

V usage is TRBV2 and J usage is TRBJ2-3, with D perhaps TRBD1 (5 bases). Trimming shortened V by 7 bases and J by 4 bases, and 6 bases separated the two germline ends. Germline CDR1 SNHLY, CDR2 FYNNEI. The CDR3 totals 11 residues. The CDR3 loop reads CASIQADTQYF. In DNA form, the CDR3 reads TGTGCCAGCATACAGGCAGATACGCAGTATTTT.

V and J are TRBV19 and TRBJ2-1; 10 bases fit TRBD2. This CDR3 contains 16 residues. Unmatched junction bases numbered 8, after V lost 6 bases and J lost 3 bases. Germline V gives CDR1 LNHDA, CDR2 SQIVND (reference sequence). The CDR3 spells CASSPPGLAIYNEQFF. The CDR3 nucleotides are TGTGCCAGTAGCCCCCCGGGACTAGCGATCTACAATGAGCAGTTCTTC.

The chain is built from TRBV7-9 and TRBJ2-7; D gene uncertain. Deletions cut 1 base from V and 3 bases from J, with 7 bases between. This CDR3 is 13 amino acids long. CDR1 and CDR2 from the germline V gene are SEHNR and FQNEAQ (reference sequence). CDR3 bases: TGTGCCAGCAGCTTAGGACCGGGCTACGAGCAGTACTTC. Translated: CASSLGPGYEQYF.

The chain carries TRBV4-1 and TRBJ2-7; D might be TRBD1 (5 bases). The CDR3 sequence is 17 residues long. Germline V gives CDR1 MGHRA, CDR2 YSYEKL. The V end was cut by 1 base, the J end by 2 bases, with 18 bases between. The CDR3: CASSQVELGRGAYEQYF. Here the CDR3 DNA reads TGCGCCAGCAGCCAAGTTGAGCTGGGAAGGGGCGCCTACGAGCAGTACTTC.

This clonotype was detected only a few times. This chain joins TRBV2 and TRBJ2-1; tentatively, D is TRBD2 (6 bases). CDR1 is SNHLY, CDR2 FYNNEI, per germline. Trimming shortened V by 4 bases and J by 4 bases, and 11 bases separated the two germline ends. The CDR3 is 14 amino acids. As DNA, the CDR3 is TGTGCCAGCAGTGTCCGGAGGGCTTACAATGAGCAGTTCTTC. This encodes CASSVRRAYNEQFF.

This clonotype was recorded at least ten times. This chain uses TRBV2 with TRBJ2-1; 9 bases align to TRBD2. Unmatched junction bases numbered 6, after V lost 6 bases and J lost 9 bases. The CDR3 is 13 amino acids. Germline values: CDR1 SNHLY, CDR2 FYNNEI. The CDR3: CASRGTSRGEQFF. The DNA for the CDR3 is TGTGCCAGCAGGGGGACTAGCCGCGGTGAGCAGTTCTTC.

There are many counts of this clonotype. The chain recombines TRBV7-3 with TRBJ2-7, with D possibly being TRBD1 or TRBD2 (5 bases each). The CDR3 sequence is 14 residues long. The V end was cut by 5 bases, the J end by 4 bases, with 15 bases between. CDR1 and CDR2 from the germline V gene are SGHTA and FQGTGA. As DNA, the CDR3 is TGTGCCAGCAGCAAGGGACCGACCAATTACGAGCAGTACTTC. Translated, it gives CASSKGPTNYEQYF.

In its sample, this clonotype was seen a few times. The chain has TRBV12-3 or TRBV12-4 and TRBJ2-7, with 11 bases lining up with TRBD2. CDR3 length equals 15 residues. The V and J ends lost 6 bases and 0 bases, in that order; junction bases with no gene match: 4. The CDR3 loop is CASSTGTSGSYEQYF. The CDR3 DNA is TGTGCCAGCAGCACCGGGACTAGCGGCTCCTACGAGCAGTACTTC.

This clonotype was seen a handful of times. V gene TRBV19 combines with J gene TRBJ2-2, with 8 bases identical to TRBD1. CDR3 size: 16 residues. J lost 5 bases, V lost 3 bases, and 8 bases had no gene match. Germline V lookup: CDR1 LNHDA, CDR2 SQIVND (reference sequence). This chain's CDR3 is CASSIGQGIYTGELFF. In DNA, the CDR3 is TGTGCCAGTAGTATTGGACAGGGAATCTATACCGGGGAGCTGTTTTTT.

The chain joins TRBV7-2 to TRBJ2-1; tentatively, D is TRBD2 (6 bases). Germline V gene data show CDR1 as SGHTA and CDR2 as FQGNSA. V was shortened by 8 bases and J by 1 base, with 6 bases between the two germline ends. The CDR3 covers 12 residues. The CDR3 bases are TGTGCCAGCGGGAGGTCCTACAATGAGCAGTTCTTC. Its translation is CASGRSYNEQFF.

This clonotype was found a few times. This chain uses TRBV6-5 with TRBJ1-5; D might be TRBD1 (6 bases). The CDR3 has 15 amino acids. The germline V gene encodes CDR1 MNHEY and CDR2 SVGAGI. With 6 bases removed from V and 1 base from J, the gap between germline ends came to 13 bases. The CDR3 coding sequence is TGTGCCAGCAGGGGACACGGCAGGAGCAATCAGCCCCAGCATTTT. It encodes CASRGHGRSNQPQHF.